This T cell receptor (beta chain) stems from a study of blood T cells in healthy people across ages. Primers used in a second PCR of roughly 6 to 11 cycles were a sample-barcoded 5' primer and a J-beta primer mix. TCRdb called the 5' RACE reads again in MiXCR, with one record for every CDR3 protein. The sample consists of 1.4 million or so distinct CDR3 sequences, about 42% of them appearing once. The clonotype was recovered from a woman aged 18-29 years in good health. The sample comprised blood.

The CDR3 region has the DNA TGTGCCAGCAGTTTAGCTCCCCGGGCCCAGCAGTTCTTC. This encodes CASSLAPRAQQFF. The genes are TRBV27 and TRBJ2-1; D remains unclear. The CDR3 sequence is 13 residues long. V was cut by 2 bases and J by 11 bases, with 13 bases left in between. Germline CDR1 is MNHEY and CDR2 is SMNVEV (reference sequence).